This T cell receptor beta chain was identified in a study of T-cell reconstitution after alpha-beta-depleted transplantation in children. This clonotype showed up many times. Its matching antigen is unknown. TCRbeta library preparation incorporated unique molecular identifiers. One entry per CDR3 protein, called by TCRdb with MiXCR from the PCR reads. This sample has about 110,000 distinct CDR3 sequences, with 5% to 7% found just once. The germline CDR1 and CDR2 sequences are SEHNR and FQNEAQ (reference sequence). CDR3 length: 12 amino acids. Trimming removed 5 bases from V and 5 bases from J, with 10 bases in between. Broader study findings: At around two months after transplant, the alpha-beta T cells were reportedly derived from several hundred expanded clones that came from non-depleted graft cells. Several patients had high TCRbeta diversity at day 60; it came from surviving recipient T cells and thymic progenitors.

Sequencing used PBMCs, mostly from graft donor cells, obtained 360 days after TCRalphabeta/CD19-depleted stem cell transplant. The V call is TRBV7-9, the J call TRBJ2-7; D call uncertain. This clonotype originated in a male patient aged 2 to 9 who had a stem cell transplant for acute lymphoblastic leukemia, so the T cells may come from the graft donor. The chain's CDR3 is CASSPSRNEQYF. The CDR3 nucleotides read TGTGCCAGCAGCCCAAGTCGGAACGAGCAGTACTTC.